This entry describes one T cell receptor (beta chain). PCR primers comprised 60 Vbeta and 13 Jbeta primers. The assay was immunoSEQ multiplex PCR, and TCRdb's table has in-frame clones only and misses some. This sample yields approximately 160,000 clones, of which over 70% are seen a single time; approximately 6.7% belongs to the top ten. This sample was taken from a study of cytomegalovirus exposure and HLA in healthy donors. Germline V CDR1 and CDR2: SGDLS, YYNGEE. Between the trimmed V and J ends, which lost 4 bases and 1 base, there was a span of 8 bases. This CDR3 is built from 14 residues. This chain uses TRBV9 with TRBJ2-2; no clear D gene. The sample consisted of PBMCs. This TCR was sampled from a man aged 25 to 40 in good health and CMV-seropositive. CDR3 bases: TGTGCCAGCAGCTTCCGACAGAACACCGGGGAGCTGTTTTTT. Residues: CASSFRQNTGELFF.